One and the same sample provided the 31 T cell receptor beta chains below, sequenced in a study of T-cell memory formation after mild COVID-19. MiXCR was run by TCRdb on the 5' RACE reads, yielding one entry per CDR3 protein. This sample has around 34,000 distinct CDR3 sequences, with 7% to 9.5% found just once. Sequencing used PBMCs or a T cell subset sorted from them (not recorded which). These receptors came from a man younger than 35 who had mild COVID-19 (a few samples of this study predate the infection). Cell type and time point are not known.

This clonotype has at least ten counts. The chain is built from TRBV11-2 and TRBJ1-6, with D perhaps matching TRBD1 (5 bases). V was shortened by 6 bases and J by 7 bases, with 13 bases between the two germline ends. CDR1 and CDR2 (germline): SGHAT, FQNNGV. This CDR3 contains 14 residues. The CDR3 nucleotides read TGTGCCAGCAGTGACAGTCCCGGGAATTCACCCCTCCACTTT. This translates into CASSDSPGNSPLHF.

Many counts were recorded for this clonotype. CDR3 sequence (DNA): TGTGCCAGCAGGTCAGGGGGCTGGTCCTATAATTCACCCCTCCACTTT. It specifies CASRSGGWSYNSPLHF. V usage is TRBV12-3 or TRBV12-4 and J usage is TRBJ1-6, with 8 bases lining up with TRBD1. Trimming at V came to 6 bases and at J to 1 base, leaving 5 bases not matched to a gene. There are 16 residues in the CDR3.

This clonotype was counted many times. This rearrangement joins TRBV9 to TRBJ2-2; D might be TRBD1 (6 bases). V lost 5 bases to trimming and J lost 2 bases, with 13 bases between them. CDR1 is SGDLS, CDR2 YYNGEE, per germline. The CDR3 consists of 15 residues. CDR3 sequence reads: CASSVGTLNTGELFF. CDR3 in DNA: TGTGCCAGCAGTGTCGGGACACTAAACACCGGGGAGCTGTTTTTT.

This clonotype was counted many times. The V gene is TRBV12-3 or TRBV12-4, the J gene TRBJ2-1; TRBD1 matches 12 bases. The CDR3 is 15 residues long. V shed 6 bases and J 2 bases; nucleotides not matched to a gene: 2. CDR3 protein: CASRGDRGPYNEQFF. The CDR3 coding sequence is TGTGCCAGCAGGGGGGACAGGGGGCCCTACAATGAGCAGTTCTTC.

This clonotype was recorded many times. The chain is built from TRBV20-1 and TRBJ1-2, with D perhaps TRBD1 (5 bases). V was shortened by 5 bases and J by 8 bases, with 21 bases between the two germline ends. Germline V gene data show CDR1 as DFQATT and CDR2 as SNEGSKA (reference sequence). The CDR3 is made up of 14 amino acids. Written as DNA, the CDR3 is TGCAGTGCTCGAAACCGGGGGGGAGTGAAGGGCTACACCTTC. This translates into CSARNRGGVKGYTF.

The chain joins TRBV7-8 to TRBJ2-4; D might be TRBD1 (6 bases). V was trimmed by 5 bases and J by 1 base, leaving 18 bases between them. The CDR3 extends over 17 amino acids. Germline CDR1 is SGHVS and CDR2 is FQNEAQ. CDR3 region: CASSLRTAKGAKNIQYF. CDR3 nucleotide sequence: TGTGCCAGCAGCCTACGGACAGCGAAAGGGGCCAAAAACATTCAGTACTTC.

This clonotype was observed many times. The chain has TRBV2 and TRBJ2-2, with 11 bases matching TRBD2. Germline V gene data show CDR1 as SNHLY and CDR2 as FYNNEI. With V trimmed by 6 bases and J by 3 bases, 0 bases remained unmatched. This CDR3 is 14 amino acids long. CDR3 sequence (DNA): TGTGCCAGCAGGGGACTAGCGGACACCGGGGAGCTGTTTTTT. Translation: CASRGLADTGELFF.

This clonotype occurred a few times. The chain has TRBV10-3 and TRBJ1-3; unclear D gene. The CDR3 extends over 13 amino acids. The germline CDR1 and CDR2 sequences are ENHRY and SYGVKD. V gave up 4 bases and J gave up 0 bases, with 4 bases separating them. CDR3 DNA: TGTGCCATCAGTGGCAGCTCTGGAAACACCATATATTTT. Protein sequence: CAISGSSGNTIYF.

Many counts were recorded for this clonotype. The chain has TRBV20-1 and TRBJ1-2, with 7 bases matching TRBD1. Germline CDR1 reads DFQATT; CDR2 reads SNEGSKA (reference sequence). The length of the CDR3 is 11 residues. V dropped 8 bases and J dropped 5; count of bases not matched to a gene: 5. CDR3 amino acids: CSSTGEYGYTF. CDR3 in DNA: TGCAGTTCAACAGGGGAGTATGGCTACACCTTC.

The chain couples TRBV7-2 to TRBJ1-4; 8 bases are a match to TRBD1. Unmatched junction bases numbered 3, after V lost 2 bases and J lost 7 bases. Germline V CDR1 and CDR2: SGHTA, FQGNSA. The CDR3 is made up of 14 amino acids. The CDR3 region is CASSLFGQGEKLFF. The CDR3 DNA follows: TGTGCCAGCAGCTTATTTGGACAGGGTGAAAAACTGTTTTTT. Looking up the rest from reference TRBV7-2 and TRBJ1-4 gives the full variable domain: GAGVSQSPSNKVTEKGKDVELRCDPISGHTALYWYRQSLGQGLEFLIYFQGNSAPDKSGLPSDRFSAERTGGSVSTLTIQRTQQEDSAVYLCASSLFGQGEKLFFGSGTQLSVL.

This clonotype was seen at least ten times. The chain employs TRBV5-1 and TRBJ2-3, with 8 bases fitting TRBD1. The CDR3 covers 15 residues. Germline V gene lookup returns CDR1 SGHRS and CDR2 YFSETQ. V lost 5 bases and J lost 1; bases outside the gene matches: 6. The CDR3 DNA is TGCGCCAGCAGGACCGGGACAGGTGGCACAGATACGCAGTATTTT. It codes for CASRTGTGGTDTQYF.

This clonotype was seen many times. The CDR3 spells CATSKMGGEKLFF. The CDR3 DNA reads TGTGCCACCAGCAAGATGGGTGGGGAAAAACTGTTTTTT. V and J are TRBV15 and TRBJ1-4; unclear D gene. There are 13 residues in the CDR3. V lost 4 bases to trimming and J lost 8 bases, with 11 bases between them. Germline CDR1 reads LNHNV; CDR2 reads YYDKDF (reference sequence).

This clonotype was recorded many times. The chain carries TRBV4-2 and TRBJ2-6; 7 nucleotides line up with TRBD1. With V trimmed by 0 bases and J by 0 bases, 2 bases remained unmatched. Germline values: CDR1 LGHNA, CDR2 YNFKEQ. The CDR3 is 17 amino acids. CDR3 loop: CASSQDRDSSGANVLTF. The DNA for the CDR3 is TGTGCCAGCAGCCAAGATCGGGACAGCTCTGGGGCCAACGTCCTGACTTTC.

V gene TRBV4-1 combines with J gene TRBJ2-1; the D gene is possibly TRBD2 (5 bases). The germline V and J ends were trimmed by 1 base and 3 bases, with 13 bases remaining between them. The CDR3 runs to 16 residues. Germline CDR1 is MGHRA and CDR2 is YSYEKL. The CDR3 region has the DNA TGCGCCAGCAGCCAAGGGCAGGCGGCGGGCTACAATGAGCAGTTCTTC. This translates into CASSQGQAAGYNEQFF.

In its sample, this clonotype was seen many times. The rearrangement links TRBV30 to TRBJ1-5; no reliable D call. This CDR3 is built from 13 residues. Trimming removed 3 bases at V and 5 bases at J, with 11 bases between. Germline assignment: CDR1 GTSNPN and CDR2 SVGIG (reference sequence). CDR3 amino acids: CAWRGSDYQPQHF. CDR3 nucleotide sequence: TGTGCCTGGAGAGGCAGCGACTATCAGCCCCAGCATTTT.

This clonotype was recorded many times. The V call is TRBV30, the J call TRBJ1-4; 7 nucleotides match TRBD1. Looked up from germline, CDR1 is GTSNPN and CDR2 is SVGIG (reference sequence). The V segment lost 0 bases and the J segment 10 bases; nucleotides outside the gene matches: 5. The CDR3 is 13 residues long. The CDR3 sequence: CAWSVQGSGKLFF. In DNA form, the CDR3 reads TGTGCCTGGAGTGTACAGGGGAGCGGAAAACTGTTTTTT.

The chain uses TRBV12-3 or TRBV12-4 and TRBJ2-7; D is perhaps TRBD1 (6 bases). The CDR3 totals 13 residues. Trimming pared 3 bases from V and 3 bases from J, leaving 9 bases between. The CDR3 region has the DNA TGTGCCAGCAGTTTTGGGACACTCTACGAGCAGTACTTC. This codes for CASSFGTLYEQYF.

This clonotype was counted at least ten times. As DNA, the CDR3 is TGTGCCAGTACCCCCGGACAAGGAGTCACTGAAGCTTTCTTT. Protein: CASTPGQGVTEAFF. This chain links TRBV19 with TRBJ1-1, with D possibly matching TRBD1 (5 bases). In germline, CDR1 is LNHDA, CDR2 SQIVND (reference sequence). This CDR3 has 14 amino acids. V lost 7 bases and J 4 bases, leaving 16 bases between the germline ends.

This clonotype was detected ten times or more. The rearrangement uses TRBV7-8 and TRBJ2-6; D is unclear. Trimming removed 5 bases from V and 0 bases from J, with 14 bases in between. Germline loops: CDR1 SGHVS, CDR2 FQNEAQ. The CDR3 runs 17 residues. CDR3 DNA sequence: TGTGCCAGCAGCGGGCGGACGGCTCTCTCTGGGGCCAACGTCCTGACTTTC. Its translation is CASSGRTALSGANVLTF.

This clonotype was counted a few times. This chain connects TRBV24-1 to TRBJ1-4; 7 bases fit TRBD1. Trimming cost V 2 bases and J 4 bases; bases outside gene matches: 3. This CDR3 comprises 15 residues. Germline CDR1 and CDR2: KGHDR and SFDVKD. Here the CDR3 reads CATSDSRQGNEKLFF. DNA of the CDR3: TGTGCCACCAGTGATTCCCGACAGGGTAATGAAAAACTGTTTTTT.

The V call is TRBV2, the J call TRBJ1-4, with D possibly being TRBD1 (6 bases). Looked up from germline, CDR1 is SNHLY and CDR2 is FYNNEI. The CDR3 contains 15 residues. V lost 8 bases and J 4 bases, leaving 17 bases between the germline ends. In DNA, the CDR3 is TGTGCCAGCCTTTCACAGGGCTTCGTTAATGAAAAACTGTTTTTT. Translation: CASLSQGFVNEKLFF.

This clonotype was counted ten times or more. This chain connects TRBV2 to TRBJ2-5; 10 bases match TRBD2. Trimming cost V 4 bases and J 6 bases; bases outside gene matches: 8. Germline V gene data show CDR1 as SNHLY and CDR2 as FYNNEI. The CDR3 is 15 residues long. CDR3 region: CASSVGERGGQTQYF. The CDR3 DNA follows: TGTGCCAGCAGTGTGGGCGAGCGGGGGGGCCAGACCCAGTACTTC.

This clonotype was seen at least ten times. The rearrangement links TRBV28 to TRBJ2-3; D unclear. V lost 3 bases to trimming and J lost 0 bases, with 7 bases between them. The germline V gene encodes CDR1 MDHEN and CDR2 SYDVKM. This CDR3 is 14 amino acids long. CDR3: CASSFEASTDTQYF. The CDR3 nucleotides read TGTGCCAGCAGTTTCGAGGCTAGCACAGATACGCAGTATTTT.

The table lists this clonotype with many counts. The chain links TRBV12-3 or TRBV12-4 to TRBJ1-3; D is unresolved. Trimming left V 3 bases short and J 0 bases short, with 9 bases between. The CDR3 sequence is 15 residues long. In DNA, the CDR3 is TGTGCCAGCAGTTTTGGGAGGGACTCTGGAAACACCATATATTTT. As protein: CASSFGRDSGNTIYF.

This clonotype was counted ten times or more. The CDR3 loop reads CASSRLQGGAGELFF. CDR3 in DNA: TGCGCCAGCAGCCGGCTGCAGGGGGGCGCCGGGGAGCTGTTTTTT. This rearrangement joins TRBV5-1 to TRBJ2-2, with TRBD1 as a possible D gene (7 bases). This CDR3 is built from 15 residues. Germline V CDR1 and CDR2: SGHRS, YFSETQ. Deletions cut 4 bases from V and 6 bases from J, with 16 bases between.

This clonotype was picked up many times. The J gene is TRBJ2-3, the V gene TRBV20-1, with TRBD2 matching 12 bases. The V gene's germline CDR1 is DFQATT and CDR2 SNEGSKA (reference sequence). The CDR3 runs 13 residues. With V trimmed by 6 bases and J by 4 bases, 2 bases remained unmatched. As DNA, the CDR3 is TGCAGTGCCCCTAGCGGGGGGGCAGATACGCAGTATTTT. Amino acid sequence: CSAPSGGADTQYF.

This clonotype has at least ten counts. The chain joins TRBV18 to TRBJ2-1; 7 nucleotides match TRBD1. Germline trimming cut 6 bases from V and 5 bases from J; bases unmatched to any gene: 1. CDR1 KGHSH and CDR2 LQKENI come from the germline V gene. This CDR3 is built from 12 residues. CDR3 region: CASSDRDNEQFF. CDR3 coding DNA: TGTGCCAGCTCTGACAGGGACAATGAGCAGTTCTTC. The variable domain in full, with the rest retrieved from reference TRBV18 and TRBJ2-1, is NAGVMQNPRHLVRRRGQEARLRCSPMKGHSHVYWYRQLPEEGLKFMVYLQKENIIDESGMPKERFSAEFPKEGPSILRIQQVVRGDSAAYFCASSDRDNEQFFGPGTRLTVL.

This clonotype was recorded many times. V is TRBV3-1 and J is TRBJ2-6; TRBD2 matches 8 bases. The V gene's germline CDR1 is LGHDT and CDR2 YNNKEL (reference sequence). The CDR3 covers 19 residues. The V and J ends lost 4 bases and 2 bases, in that order; junction bases with no gene match: 13. The CDR3 DNA reads TGTGCCAGCAGCCGAAACGGGGGGGGCGCGTTCGCTGGGGCCAACGTCCTGACTTTC. Its translation is CASSRNGGGAFAGANVLTF.

A few counts support this clonotype. V gene TRBV23-1 combines with J gene TRBJ1-2; 8 bases map to TRBD1. TRBV23-1 is an ORF; its function is uncertain. The CDR3 consists of 12 residues. V gave up 6 bases and J gave up 7 bases; unmatched junction bases: 4. DNA of the CDR3: TGCGCCAGCAGGAAACAGGGGGTTGGCTACACCTTC. It translates to CASRKQGVGYTF.

In its sample, this clonotype was seen many times. This chain connects TRBV12-3 or TRBV12-4 to TRBJ2-2; D unclear. The ends were cut back, 6 bases at V and 1 base at J, with 12 bases in the middle. There are 15 residues in the CDR3. The CDR3 nucleotides are TGTGCCAGCAGGTCTAGGAGTTTGAACACCGGGGAGCTGTTTTTT. Translating gives CASRSRSLNTGELFF.

This clonotype was recorded at least ten times. V is TRBV29-1 and J is TRBJ2-7; D might be TRBD1 or TRBD2, each matching 5 bases. CDR3 length: 18 amino acids. The V and J ends lost 1 base and 3 bases respectively, with 25 bases between them. Per germline, CDR1 SQVTM and CDR2 ANQGSEA. For the CDR3, the DNA is TGCAGCGTTGAAGTCGTCAGGGTATCCCCGACTCGGGACTACGAGCAGTACGTC. Its protein product is CSVEVVRVSPTRDYEQYV.